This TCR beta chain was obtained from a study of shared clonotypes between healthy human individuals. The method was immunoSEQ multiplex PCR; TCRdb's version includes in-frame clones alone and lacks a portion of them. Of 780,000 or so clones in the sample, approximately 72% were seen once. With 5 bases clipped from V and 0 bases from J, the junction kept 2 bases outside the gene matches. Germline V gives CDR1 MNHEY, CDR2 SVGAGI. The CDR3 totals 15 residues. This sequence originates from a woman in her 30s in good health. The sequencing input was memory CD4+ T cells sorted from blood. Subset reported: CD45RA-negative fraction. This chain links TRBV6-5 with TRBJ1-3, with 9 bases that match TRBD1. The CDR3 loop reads CASSQDRGSGNTIYF. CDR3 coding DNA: TGTGCCAGCAGTCAGGACAGGGGCTCTGGAAACACCATATATTTT.